The entry below gives a single TCR beta chain sequence along with its context. Antigen: not known. Germline assignment: CDR1 MNHNS and CDR2 SASEGT. The CDR3 has 13 residues. Germline trimming cut 6 bases from V and 4 bases from J; bases unmatched to any gene: 5. This sample stems from a study of shared clonotypes between healthy human individuals. Study-wide background: There were three CD4 naive, three CD4 memory, two CD8 naive and one CD8 memory plates per donor.

Regarding the study as a whole: It was the non-shared clonotypes that had lower generation probabilities than clonotypes shared by all four donors.

Libraries were prepared by immunoSEQ multiplex PCR; TCRdb keeps only in-frame clonotypes and omits some of them. The table includes 2 million to 3 million clones, more than 85% detected once. The receptor's source is a young man in good health. Some clones in this sample may be carry-over from other donors' samples. The chain employs TRBV6-1 and TRBJ1-2, with 7 positions matching TRBD1. Sequenced sample: naive CD4+ T cells from PBMCs. Noted subset: CD45RA+ positively selected. CDR3 loop: CASRSGGLYGYTF. The CDR3 DNA reads TGTGCCAGCAGGTCAGGGGGTCTCTATGGCTACACCTTC.